This is a list of T cell receptor beta chains from one sample in a study of shared clonotypes between healthy human individuals. The table came from immunoSEQ multiplex PCR; TCRdb's copy has only in-frame clones and leaves some out. Of roughly 2,500,000 clones detected, roughly 93% appear once; the ten largest clones hold roughly 0.36%. The sample consisted of naive CD4+ T cells from PBMCs. The receptors here all came from a man aged 18 to 35 in good health. Some clones in this sample may be carry-over from other donors' samples. Both conserved end residues are part of each CDR3. A D gene is named only where the DNA matches it firmly. A row's size may be missing; if present it is once, few, many or a size class.

V	D	size	J	DNA	CDR3
TRBV10-3	TRBD1	-	TRBJ1-1	TGTGCCATCAGTGATCGGACAGGGAACACTGAAGCTTTCTTT	CAISDRTGNTEAFF
TRBV30	TRBD1	-	TRBJ2-1	TGTGCCTGGAGCCCGGGACAGGGTTACAATGAGCAGTTCTTC	CAWSPGQGYNEQFF
TRBV6-1	TRBD1	once	TRBJ1-3	TGTGCCAGCAGTGACAGGGGGCTCTCTGGAAACACCATATATTTT	CASSDRGLSGNTIYF
TRBV4-1	TRBD2	-	TRBJ2-1	TGCGCCAGCAGCCAAGGGATGGGTCTAGCGGGAGTGAATGAGCAGTTCTTC	CASSQGMGLAGVNEQFF
TRBV29-1	-	-	TRBJ2-5	TGCAGCGTTGACGGTCAGGGAGTGGAGACCCAGTACTTC	CSVDGQGVETQYF
TRBV28	-	-	TRBJ2-1	TGTGCCAGCAGTTTTCGATCAGGGTATAATGAGCAGTTCTTC	CASSFRSGYNEQFF
TRBV28	-	-	TRBJ1-2	TGTGCCACATACAGGGCCGGGGTTTATGGCTACACCTTC	CATYRAGVYGYTF
TRBV2	TRBD1	-	TRBJ1-4	TGTGCCAGCAGTTCCCCCGGGACAGCGGCGGAAAAACTGTTTTTT	CASSSPGTAAEKLFF
TRBV5-1	TRBD1	-	TRBJ2-2	TGCGCCAGCAGACACGAGCAGGGGGCGCGTAACACCGGGGAGCTGTTTTTT	CASRHEQGARNTGELFF
TRBV30	TRBD1	-	TRBJ2-2	TGTGCCTGCCGGAAGTGGGACAGGGCGAACACCGGGGAGCTGTTTTTT	CACRKWDRANTGELFF